A selection of T cell receptor beta chains follows, all from one sample in a study of cytomegalovirus exposure and HLA in healthy donors. Data came from immunoSEQ multiplex PCR; TCRdb stores just in-frame clones and leaves some out. The sample carries approximately 160,000 clones, roughly 85% recorded once. Specimen: PBMCs. These TCRs come from a male donor in good health and CMV-seronegative. The CDR3 runs from the conserved cysteine through the conserved F or W. D genes are given only for firm matches. The size of a clone is reported for some rows only, either as once, few or many, or as a class for expanded clones.

v_gene	abundance	d_gene	j_gene	CDR3aa	CDR3nt
TRBV2	-	-	TRBJ1-1	CASTSERGVFEAFF	TGTGCCAGCACCTCGGAACGGGGTGTGTTCGAAGCTTTCTTT
TRBV4-1	few	-	TRBJ2-1	CASSQGLAGYNEQFF	TGCGCCAGCAGCCAAGGCCTAGCAGGCTACAATGAGCAGTTCTTC
TRBV11-2	-	-	TRBJ1-2	CASSSYRSGPYLYGYTF	TGTGCCAGCAGCTCTTACAGGTCCGGGCCCTACCTCTATGGCTACACCTTC
TRBV6-1	-	TRBD1	TRBJ1-5	CASTRQGNSNQPQHF	TGTGCCAGCACAAGACAGGGGAATAGCAATCAGCCCCAGCATTTT
TRBV7-9	-	-	TRBJ2-5	CASSLGDTLYQETQYF	TGTGCCAGCAGCTTGGGGGACACCTTATACCAAGAGACCCAGTACTTC
TRBV20-1	-	-	TRBJ1-4	CRGGPGTLFF	TGCAGGGGTGGACCGGGAACCCTGTTTTTT
TRBV5-5	-	TRBD1	TRBJ2-7	CASSGALGQGISHEQYF	TGTGCCAGCAGCGGGGCCCTAGGACAGGGGATTAGCCACGAGCAGTACTTC
TRBV28	-	-	TRBJ2-4	CASSLVQSNIQYF	TGTGCCAGCAGTTTAGTCCAGTCAAACATTCAGTACTTC
TRBV7-6	-	-	TRBJ2-2	CASSLEVGGELFF	TGTGCCAGCAGCTTAGAAGTCGGCGGGGAGCTGTTTTTT
TRBV7-9	-	-	TRBJ1-1	CASSLDTIEAFF	TGTGCCAGCAGCTTAGACACCATTGAAGCTTTCTTT
TRBV5-4	-	-	TRBJ1-2	CASSLGQGGYGYTF	TGTGCCAGCAGCTTGGGGCAGGGTGGCTATGGCTACACCTTC
TRBV5-5	-	TRBD1	TRBJ2-1	CASSLAGTGDLHEQFF	TGTGCCAGCAGCTTGGCTGGGACAGGGGATTTGCATGAGCAGTTCTTC
TRBV11-3	-	-	TRBJ1-2	CASSLDMNAANLYGYTF	TGTGCCAGCAGCTTAGATATGAACGCTGCGAACCTCTATGGCTACACCTTC
TRBV18	-	-	TRBJ1-5	CASSKPLGPQHF	TGTGCCAGCTCAAAGCCCCTTGGGCCCCAGCATTTT
TRBV15	few	-	TRBJ2-1	CATSPGLVEQFF	TGTGCCACCAGCCCTGGACTTGTTGAGCAGTTCTTC
TRBV19	-	TRBD1	TRBJ1-5	CASTPGTQGAFGQPQHF	TGTGCCAGTACCCCCGGAACCCAGGGGGCGTTTGGTCAGCCCCAGCATTTT
TRBV20-1	-	-	TRBJ1-2	CSASNWGGYTF	TGCAGTGCTAGCAATTGGGGCGGCTACACCTTC
TRBV6-5	-	-	TRBJ2-5	CASSNRRGNQETQYF	TGTGCCAGCAGTAACCGACGGGGAAACCAAGAGACCCAGTACTTC
TRBV25-1	-	TRBD2	TRBJ2-7	CASSESRAGLYEQYF	TGTGCCAGCAGTGAATCCCGAGCGGGACTCTACGAGCAGTACTTC
TRBV4-1	-	-	TRBJ1-5	CASSQDGGQNSNQPQHF	TGCGCCAGCAGCCAAGATGGGGGCCAAAATAGCAATCAGCCCCAGCATTTT
TRBV27	few	-	TRBJ1-1	CASSNTNTEAFF	TGTGCCAGCAGTAACACGAACACTGAAGCTTTCTTT
TRBV7-2	-	TRBD2	TRBJ2-2	CASSPGLAGVSANTGELFF	TGTGCCAGCAGCCCCGGACTAGCGGGAGTGTCGGCGAACACCGGGGAGCTGTTTTTT